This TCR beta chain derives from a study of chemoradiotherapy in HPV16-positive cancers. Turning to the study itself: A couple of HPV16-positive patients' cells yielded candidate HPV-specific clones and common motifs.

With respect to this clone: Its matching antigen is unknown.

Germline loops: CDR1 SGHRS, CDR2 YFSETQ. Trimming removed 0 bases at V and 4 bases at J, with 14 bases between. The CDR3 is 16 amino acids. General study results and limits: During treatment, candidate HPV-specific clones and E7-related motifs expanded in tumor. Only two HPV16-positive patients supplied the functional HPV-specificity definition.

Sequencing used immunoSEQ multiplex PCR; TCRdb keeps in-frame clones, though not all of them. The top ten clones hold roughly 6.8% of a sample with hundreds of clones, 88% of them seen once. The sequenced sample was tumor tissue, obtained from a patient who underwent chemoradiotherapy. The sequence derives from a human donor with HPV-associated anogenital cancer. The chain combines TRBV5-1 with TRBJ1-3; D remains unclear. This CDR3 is CASSLEPGGVGNTIYF. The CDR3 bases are TGCGCCAGCAGCTTGGAGCCGGGAGGAGTAGGAAACACCATATATTTT.